This T cell receptor beta chain is drawn from a study of naive and memory T cell subsets. Ligated cDNA underwent four rounds of PCR with nested alpha and beta constant region primers and SP2. In TCRdb, the UMI-ligation and nested PCR reads were re-called with MiXCR into one record per CDR3 protein. The sample records 25,000 to 30,000 distinct CDR3 sequences, 4% to 6.5% being singletons. TCR cDNA received a 3' ligated oligonucleotide that carried a UMI. Adult healthy volunteers gave 2.5 ml peripheral blood for whole-blood RNA. Reverse transcription used DNase-treated unsorted total RNA, aiming for roughly 1 to 1,100 ng. Germline CDR1 and CDR2: DFQATT and SNEGSKA (reference sequence). The CDR3 spans 16 residues. Between the trimmed V and J ends, which lost 2 bases and 3 bases, there was a span of 17 bases.

The TCR sequence derives from an adult in good health. Sequences were obtained from blood. The chain employs TRBV20-1 and TRBJ2-1, with a possible D match to TRBD2 (6 bases). The DNA for the CDR3 is TGCAGTGCTAGACCCCTCGCTAGCGAGATCTACAATGAGCAGTTCTTC. Protein sequence: CSARPLASEIYNEQFF.